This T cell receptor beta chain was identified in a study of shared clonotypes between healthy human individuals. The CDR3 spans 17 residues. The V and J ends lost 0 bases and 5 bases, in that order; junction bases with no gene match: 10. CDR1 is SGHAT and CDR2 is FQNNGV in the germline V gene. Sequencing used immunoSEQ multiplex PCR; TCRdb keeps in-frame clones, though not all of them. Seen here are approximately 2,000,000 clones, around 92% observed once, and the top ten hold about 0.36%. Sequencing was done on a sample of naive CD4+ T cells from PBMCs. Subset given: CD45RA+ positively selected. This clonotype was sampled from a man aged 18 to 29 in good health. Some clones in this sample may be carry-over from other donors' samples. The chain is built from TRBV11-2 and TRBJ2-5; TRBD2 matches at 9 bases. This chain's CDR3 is CASSLDRSSGISETQYF. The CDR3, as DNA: TGTGCCAGCAGCTTAGATCGGTCTAGCGGGATAAGTGAGACCCAGTACTTC.